Detailed here is one T cell receptor beta chain. Time point in this sample: peripheral blood 6 weeks after treatment start. Locally advanced or metastatic urothelial carcinoma affected all patients. This record belongs to a study of PD-L1 blockade in urothelial cancer. For the study at large: Analyses were performed on blood at 3 weeks after treatment start (the second dose) and at 6 weeks. Median T cell yield from blood was 120,000 to 150,000.

The method was immunoSEQ multiplex PCR; TCRdb's version includes in-frame clones alone and lacks a portion of them. The table lists under 150,000 clones, around nine tenths of them singletons. The V and J ends lost 0 bases and 6 bases respectively, with 16 bases between them. There are 15 residues in the CDR3. Germline values: CDR1 SGHKS, CDR2 YYEKEE (reference sequence). This chain connects TRBV5-5 to TRBJ2-7, with D possibly TRBD1 on 5 matching bases. The clonotype originates from a man aged 55 to 70 with urothelial cancer. Sequenced material: PBMCs, taken around atezolizumab (anti-PD-L1) treatment. This CDR3 reads CASSLARQGFSEQYF. The CDR3 DNA reads as TGTGCCAGCAGCTTGGCCCGGCAGGGATTCTCCGAGCAGTACTTC.